This T cell receptor beta chain was recorded in a study of blood T cell repertoires in COVID-19. For the study at large: Acute and convalescent COVID-19 specimens originated in the United States, Italy and Spain.

The CDR3 extends over 14 amino acids. Germline V lookup: CDR1 LNHNV, CDR2 YYDKDF (reference sequence). The V end lost 1 base, the J end lost 5 bases, and 11 bases lay between the germline ends. In the source study's methods: Nucleated cell counts were estimated from reference gene primer amplification. Sequenced by immunoSEQ multiplex PCR; TCRdb stores in-frame clones only, minus some. That table furnishes V, J and clone size, whereas the DNA furnished D and trimming. The table shows about 41,000 clones, with more than 70% occurring only once. The chain uses TRBV15 and TRBJ1-2; possibly TRBD1 for D (6 bases). This TCR was sampled from a woman of 80 years or more with active or convalescent COVID-19. The sample was peripheral blood. The chain's CDR3 is CATSRGGTIYGYTF. CDR3 bases: TGTGCCACCAGCAGAGGGGGGACAATATATGGCTACACCTTC.